This T cell receptor (beta chain) stems from a study of vaccination effects on CD4 cells after COVID-19. Background on the study: Subjects were given two BNT162b2 or mRNA-1273 vaccine doses. Points from the study as a whole: Few convalescent patients were studied, and early post-infection samples were lacking. Cross-reaction with common cold coronaviruses was seen in only 1 of 255 vaccine-induced clones from healthy vaccinees.

Points on this clone: Its antigen is as yet unknown.

The CDR3 covers 17 residues. CDR1 and CDR2 from the germline V gene are GTSNPN and SVGIG (reference sequence). Trimming pared 0 bases from V and 5 bases from J, leaving 19 bases between. Antigen-specific CD4+ T cells expanded by the ViraFEST assay with viral peptide pools were then sequenced. Subsequent to roughly 9 days of culture, CD4+ T cells were isolated. Vaccine recipients, nucleocapsid antibody negative, had no prior SARS-CoV-2 infection. Peptides at around 9.9 ug/ml and IL-2 at around 9.3 IU/ml were added to roughly 2 million PBMC per well. Sequencing used immunoSEQ multiplex PCR; TCRdb keeps in-frame clones, though not all of them. The sample contains around 60,000 clones, roughly three quarters of which appear only once.

This TCR derives from a human donor who received a COVID-19 vaccine. Specimen: CD4+ T cells from PBMCs cultured with HCoV-NL63 spike peptides, collected before COVID-19 vaccination. J is TRBJ1-4 and V is TRBV30; unclear D gene. For the CDR3, the DNA is TGTGCCTGGAGTGTACTCCGGACTGTCATTAGGAATGAAAAACTGTTTTTT. This sequence encodes CAWSVLRTVIRNEKLFF.